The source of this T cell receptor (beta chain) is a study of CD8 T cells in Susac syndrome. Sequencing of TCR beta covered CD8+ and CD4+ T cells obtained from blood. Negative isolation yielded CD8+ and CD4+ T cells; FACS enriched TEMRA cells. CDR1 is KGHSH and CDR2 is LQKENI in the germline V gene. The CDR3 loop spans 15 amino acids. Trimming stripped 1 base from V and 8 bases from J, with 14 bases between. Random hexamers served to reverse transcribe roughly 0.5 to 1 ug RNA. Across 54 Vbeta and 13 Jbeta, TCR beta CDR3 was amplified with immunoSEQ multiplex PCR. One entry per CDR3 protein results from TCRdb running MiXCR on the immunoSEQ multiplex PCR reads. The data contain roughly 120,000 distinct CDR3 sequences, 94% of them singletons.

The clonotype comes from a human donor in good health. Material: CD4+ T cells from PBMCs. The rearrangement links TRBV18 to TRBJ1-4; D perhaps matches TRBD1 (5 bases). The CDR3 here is CASSPQSGRGEKLFF. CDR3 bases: TGTGCCAGCTCACCACAGTCAGGGCGAGGGGAAAAACTGTTTTTT.